This is a list of T cell receptor beta chains from one sample in a study of CD8+ T cells in alopecia areata. Method: immunoSEQ multiplex PCR; TCRdb's copy keeps in-frame clones and lacks some. The sample yields 110,000 or so clones, 55% to 60% seen once. This specimen was CD4+ T cells sorted from blood, taken at week 24, from a patient treated with tofacitinib. All receptors come from a human donor with alopecia areata. CDR3s include the opening cysteine and the closing phenylalanine or tryptophan. A D gene is named only where the DNA matches it firmly. Not every row has a clone size; where given, it reads once, few, many or a size class.

CDR3 protein	CDR3 DNA	V gene	D gene	J gene	clone size
CASSQTSNQPQHF	TGCGCCAGCAGCCAGACTAGCAATCAGCCCCAGCATTTT	TRBV4-3	-	TRBJ1-5	-
CATSREAGQGYF	TGTGCCACCAGCAGGGAGGCAGGCCAGGGGTATTTT	TRBV15	-	TRBJ2-3	few
CASSPSGTGELFF	TGTGCCAGCAGCCCCAGCGGAACCGGGGAGCTGTTTTTT	TRBV28	-	TRBJ2-2	few
CSVEAGEKLFF	TGCAGCGTTGAAGCCGGGGAAAAACTGTTTTTT	TRBV29-1	-	TRBJ1-4	-
CASSQGAGQYF	TGTGCCAGCAGCCAAGGGGCCGGGCAGTACTTC	TRBV14	-	TRBJ2-7	few
CASSLADGEAFF	TGTGCCAGCAGCTTAGCGGACGGTGAAGCTTTCTTT	TRBV11-3	-	TRBJ1-1	-
CSVVEGNQPQHF	TGCAGCGTTGTCGAGGGGAATCAGCCCCAGCATTTT	TRBV29-1	-	TRBJ1-5	-
CASSLVGEQPQHF	TGCGCCAGCAGCTTGGTAGGGGAACAGCCCCAGCATTTT	TRBV5-1	-	TRBJ1-5	-
CASSLGAVANYGYTF	TGCGCCAGCAGCTTGGGGGCAGTAGCTAACTATGGCTACACCTTC	TRBV5-1	-	TRBJ1-2	-
CASSSRVNEQFF	TGTGCCAGCAGTTCCAGGGTCAATGAGCAGTTCTTC	TRBV27	-	TRBJ2-1	-
CASSLDGTGFHEQYF	TGTGCCAGCAGCTTAGACGGGACAGGGTTCCACGAGCAGTACTTC	TRBV7-9	TRBD1	TRBJ2-7	-
CASSLAETQYF	TGTGCCAGCAGCTTGGCAGAGACCCAGTACTTC	TRBV5-6	-	TRBJ2-5	-
CASSPSRGDYNEQFF	TGCGCCAGCAGCCCGTCGCGGGGGGATTACAATGAGCAGTTCTTC	TRBV5-1	TRBD2	TRBJ2-1	-
CASGGPDHTDTQYF	TGCGCCAGCGGAGGGCCAGACCACACAGATACGCAGTATTTT	TRBV5-1	-	TRBJ2-3	-
CASSPPGLAGGVDEQFF	TGTGCCAGCTCACCACCGGGACTAGCGGGGGGTGTGGATGAGCAGTTCTTC	TRBV18	TRBD2	TRBJ2-1	-
CASSLEVLAGAPETQYF	TGCGCCAGCAGCTTGGAGGTGCTAGCGGGGGCTCCGGAGACCCAGTACTTC	TRBV5-1	TRBD2	TRBJ2-5	-
CASSTPGGDAGELFF	TGTGCCAGCAGTACCCCTGGGGGGGATGCCGGGGAGCTGTTTTTT	TRBV28	TRBD2	TRBJ2-2	once
CASRPSSRGDTDTQYF	TGCGCCAGCAGGCCCTCGAGTCGGGGCGATACAGATACGCAGTATTTT	TRBV5-1	-	TRBJ2-3	-
CSVEPTVNTEAFF	TGCAGCGTTGAACCGACAGTGAACACTGAAGCTTTCTTT	TRBV29-1	-	TRBJ1-1	few
CASSNEGSQPQHF	TGTGCCAGCAGCAATGAGGGGTCTCAGCCCCAGCATTTT	TRBV7-2	-	TRBJ1-5	-